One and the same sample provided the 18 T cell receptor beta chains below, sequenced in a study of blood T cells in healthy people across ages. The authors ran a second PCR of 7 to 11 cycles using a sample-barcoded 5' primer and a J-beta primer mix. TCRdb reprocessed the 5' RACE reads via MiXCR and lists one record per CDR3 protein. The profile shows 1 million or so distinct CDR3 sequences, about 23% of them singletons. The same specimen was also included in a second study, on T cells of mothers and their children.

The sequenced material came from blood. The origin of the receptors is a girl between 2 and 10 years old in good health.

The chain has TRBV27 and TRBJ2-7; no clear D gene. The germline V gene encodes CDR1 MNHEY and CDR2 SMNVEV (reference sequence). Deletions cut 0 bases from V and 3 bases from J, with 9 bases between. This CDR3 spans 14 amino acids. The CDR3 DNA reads TGTGCCAGCAGTTTATCAGGGTCCCACTACGAGCAGTACTTC. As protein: CASSLSGSHYEQYF.

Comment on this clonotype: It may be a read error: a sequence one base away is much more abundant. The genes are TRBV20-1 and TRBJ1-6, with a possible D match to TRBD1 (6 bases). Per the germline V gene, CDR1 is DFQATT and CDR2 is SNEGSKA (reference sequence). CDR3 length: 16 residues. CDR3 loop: CSARGDNLGLTSPLRF. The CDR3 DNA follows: TGCAGTGCTAGAGGGGACAACCTGGGCTTGACTTCACCCCTCCGCTTT.

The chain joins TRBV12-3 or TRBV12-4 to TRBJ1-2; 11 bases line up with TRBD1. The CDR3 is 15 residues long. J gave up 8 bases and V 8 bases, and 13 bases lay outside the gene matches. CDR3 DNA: TGTGCCAGCGGGCATTCCGGGACAGGGGGACAAGGCTACACCTTC. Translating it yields CASGHSGTGGQGYTF.

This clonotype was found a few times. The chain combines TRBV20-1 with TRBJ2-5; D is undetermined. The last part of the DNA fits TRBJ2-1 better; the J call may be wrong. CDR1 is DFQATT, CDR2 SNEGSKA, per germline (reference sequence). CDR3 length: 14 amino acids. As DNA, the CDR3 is TGCAGTGCTAGAGATTTTGGCACTTACAATGAGCAGTTCTTC. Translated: CSARDFGTYNEQFF.

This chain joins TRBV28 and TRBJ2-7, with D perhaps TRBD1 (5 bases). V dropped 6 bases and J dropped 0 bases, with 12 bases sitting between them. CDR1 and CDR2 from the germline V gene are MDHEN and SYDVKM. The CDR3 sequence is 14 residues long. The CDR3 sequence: CASRPSQASYEQYF. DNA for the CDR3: TGTGCCAGCAGGCCCTCACAGGCCTCCTACGAGCAGTACTTC.

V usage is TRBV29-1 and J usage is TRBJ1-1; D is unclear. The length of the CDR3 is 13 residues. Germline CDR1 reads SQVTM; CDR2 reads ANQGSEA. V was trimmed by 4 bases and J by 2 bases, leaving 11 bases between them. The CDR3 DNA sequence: TGCAGCGTTGCACGGGAACTTAACACTGAAGCTTTCTTT. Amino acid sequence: CSVARELNTEAFF.

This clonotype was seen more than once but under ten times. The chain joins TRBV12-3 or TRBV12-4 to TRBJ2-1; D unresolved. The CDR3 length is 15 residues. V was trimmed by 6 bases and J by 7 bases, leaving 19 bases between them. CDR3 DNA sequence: TGTGCCAGCAGGGATACTGAGATACCCTGGAATGAGCAGTTCTTC. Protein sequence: CASRDTEIPWNEQFF.

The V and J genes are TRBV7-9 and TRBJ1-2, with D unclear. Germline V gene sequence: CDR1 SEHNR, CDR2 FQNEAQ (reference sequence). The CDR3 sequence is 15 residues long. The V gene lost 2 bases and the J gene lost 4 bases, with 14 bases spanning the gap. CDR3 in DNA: TGTGCCAGCAGCTTACTGGGTCCATTCGTCTATGGCTACACCTTC. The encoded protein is CASSLLGPFVYGYTF.

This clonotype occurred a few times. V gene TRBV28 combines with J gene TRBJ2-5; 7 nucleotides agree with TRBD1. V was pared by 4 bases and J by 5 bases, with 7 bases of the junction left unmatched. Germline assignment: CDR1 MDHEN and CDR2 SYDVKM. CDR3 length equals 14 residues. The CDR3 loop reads CASSSLNRGETQYF. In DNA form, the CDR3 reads TGTGCCAGCAGTTCCTTAAACAGGGGTGAGACCCAGTACTTC.

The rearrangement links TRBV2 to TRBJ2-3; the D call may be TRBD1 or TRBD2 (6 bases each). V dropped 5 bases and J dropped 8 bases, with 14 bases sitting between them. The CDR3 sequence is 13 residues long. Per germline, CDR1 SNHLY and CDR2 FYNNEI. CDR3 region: CASSNSRGPTQYF. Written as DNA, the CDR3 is TGTGCCAGCAGTAACTCCCGGGGGCCTACGCAGTATTTT.

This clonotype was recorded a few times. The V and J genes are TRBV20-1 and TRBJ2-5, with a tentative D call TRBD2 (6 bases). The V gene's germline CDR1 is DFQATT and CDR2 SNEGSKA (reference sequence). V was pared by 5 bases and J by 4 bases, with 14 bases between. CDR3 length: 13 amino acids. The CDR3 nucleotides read TGCAGTGCTCCTGGGACTGTTAGAGAGACCCAGTACTTC. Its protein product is CSAPGTVRETQYF.

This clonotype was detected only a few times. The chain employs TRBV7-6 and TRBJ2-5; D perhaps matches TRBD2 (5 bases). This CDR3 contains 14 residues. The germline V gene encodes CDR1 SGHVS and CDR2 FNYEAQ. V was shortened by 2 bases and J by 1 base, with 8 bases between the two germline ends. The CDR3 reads CASSLHLAQETQYF. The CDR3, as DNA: TGTGCCAGCAGCTTACACCTAGCCCAAGAGACCCAGTACTTC.

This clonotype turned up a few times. DNA of the CDR3: TGTGCCAGCAGCCTCCTTGGCGTCCGAGAGACCCAGTACTTC. It specifies CASSLLGVRETQYF. The V and J genes are TRBV12-3 or TRBV12-4 and TRBJ2-5; D gene unclear. V was clipped by 6 bases and J by 4 bases, with 15 bases between them. The CDR3 contains 14 residues.

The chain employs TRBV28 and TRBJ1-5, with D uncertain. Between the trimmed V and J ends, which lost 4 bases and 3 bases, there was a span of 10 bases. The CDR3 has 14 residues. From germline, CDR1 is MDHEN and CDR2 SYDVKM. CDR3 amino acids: CASSSDGYNQPQHF. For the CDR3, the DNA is TGTGCCAGCAGTTCGGACGGATACAATCAGCCCCAGCATTTT.

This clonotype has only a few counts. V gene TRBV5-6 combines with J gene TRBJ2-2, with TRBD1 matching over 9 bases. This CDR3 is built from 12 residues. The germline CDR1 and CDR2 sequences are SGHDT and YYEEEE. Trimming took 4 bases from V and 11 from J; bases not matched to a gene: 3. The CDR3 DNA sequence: TGTGCCAGCAGCGCAACAGGGGGCGAGCTGTTTTTT. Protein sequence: CASSATGGELFF. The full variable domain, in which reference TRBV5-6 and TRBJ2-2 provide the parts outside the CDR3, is DAGVTQSPTHLIKTRGQQVTLRCSPKSGHDTVSWYQQALGQGPQFIFQYYEEEERQRGNFPDRFSGHQFPNYSSELNVNALLLGDSALYLCASSATGGELFFGEGSRLTVL.

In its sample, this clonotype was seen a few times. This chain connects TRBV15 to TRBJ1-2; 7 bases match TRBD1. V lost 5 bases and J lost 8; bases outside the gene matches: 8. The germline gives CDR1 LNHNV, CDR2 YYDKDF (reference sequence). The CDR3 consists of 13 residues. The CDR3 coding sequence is TGTGCCACCAGCGGGGACAGAGCGGCCGGCTACACCTTC. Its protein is CATSGDRAAGYTF.

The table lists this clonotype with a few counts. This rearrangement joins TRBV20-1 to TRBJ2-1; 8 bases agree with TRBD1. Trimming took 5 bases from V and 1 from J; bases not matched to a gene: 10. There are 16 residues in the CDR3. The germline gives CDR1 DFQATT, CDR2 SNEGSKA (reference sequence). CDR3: CSAAPTDRASYNEQFF. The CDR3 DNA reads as TGCAGTGCTGCCCCAACGGACAGGGCTTCCTACAATGAGCAGTTCTTC.

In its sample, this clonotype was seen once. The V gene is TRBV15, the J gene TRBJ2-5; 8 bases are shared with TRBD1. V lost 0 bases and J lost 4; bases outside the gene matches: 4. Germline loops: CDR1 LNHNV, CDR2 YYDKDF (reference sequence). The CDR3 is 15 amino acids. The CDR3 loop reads CATSRDRGLRETQYF. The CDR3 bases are TGTGCCACCAGCAGAGACAGGGGGCTAAGAGAGACCCAGTACTTC.